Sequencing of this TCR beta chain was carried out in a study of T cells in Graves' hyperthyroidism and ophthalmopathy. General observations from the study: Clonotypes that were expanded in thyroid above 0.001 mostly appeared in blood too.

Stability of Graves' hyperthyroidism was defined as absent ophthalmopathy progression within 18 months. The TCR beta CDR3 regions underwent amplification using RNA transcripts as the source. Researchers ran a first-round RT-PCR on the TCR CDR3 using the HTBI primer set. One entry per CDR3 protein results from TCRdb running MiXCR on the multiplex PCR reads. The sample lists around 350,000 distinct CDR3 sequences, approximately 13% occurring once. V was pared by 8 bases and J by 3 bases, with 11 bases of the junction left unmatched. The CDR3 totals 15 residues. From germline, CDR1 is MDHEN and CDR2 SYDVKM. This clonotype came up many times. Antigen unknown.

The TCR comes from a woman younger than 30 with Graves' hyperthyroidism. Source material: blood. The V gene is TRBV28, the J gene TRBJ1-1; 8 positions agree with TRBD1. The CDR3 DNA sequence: TGTGCCAGCGGAACCCTAGGACAGGGATACACTGAAGCTTTCTTT. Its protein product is CASGTLGQGYTEAFF.